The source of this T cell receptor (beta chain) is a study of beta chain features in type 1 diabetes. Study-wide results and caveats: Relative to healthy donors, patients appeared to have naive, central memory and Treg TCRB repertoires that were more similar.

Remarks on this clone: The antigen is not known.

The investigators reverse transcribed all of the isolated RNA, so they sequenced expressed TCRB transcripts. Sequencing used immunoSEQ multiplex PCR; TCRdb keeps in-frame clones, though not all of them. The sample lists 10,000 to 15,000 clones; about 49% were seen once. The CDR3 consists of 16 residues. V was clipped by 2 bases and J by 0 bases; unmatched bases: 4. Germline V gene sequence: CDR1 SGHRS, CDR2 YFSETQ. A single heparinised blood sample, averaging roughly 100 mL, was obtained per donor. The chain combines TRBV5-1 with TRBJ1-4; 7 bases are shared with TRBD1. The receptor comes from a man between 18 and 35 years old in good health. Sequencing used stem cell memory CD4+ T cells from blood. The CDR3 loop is CASSLGQDATNEKLFF. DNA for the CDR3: TGCGCCAGCAGCTTAGGACAGGACGCAACTAATGAAAAACTGTTTTTT.